These 31 T cell receptor beta chains originate from one sample sequenced in a study of cytomegalovirus exposure and HLA in healthy donors. Primers: 60 Vbeta forward and 13 Jbeta reverse. Only in-frame clones appear in the TCRdb table, and some are missing; sequencing was by immunoSEQ multiplex PCR. The sample has roughly 180,000 clones; 82% are singletons. Specimen: PBMCs. The origin of the receptors is a man aged 35-49 years in good health and CMV-seronegative.

J is TRBJ1-5 and V is TRBV7-2, with D maybe TRBD1 (5 bases). The V end lost 5 bases, the J end lost 9 bases, and 11 bases lay between the germline ends. CDR3 length: 12 amino acids. Per the germline V gene, CDR1 is SGHTA and CDR2 is FQGNSA. The CDR3 DNA is TGTGCCAGCAGCCCCCGTAGGGGGCCCCAGCATTTT. This codes for CASSPRRGPQHF.

This rearrangement joins TRBV6-5 to TRBJ2-7; TRBD1 aligns across 11 bases. V lost 6 bases to trimming and J lost 3 bases; unmatched junction nucleotides: 7. This CDR3 has 15 amino acids. Germline V gives CDR1 MNHEY, CDR2 SVGAGI. The CDR3 region has the DNA TGTGCCAGCAGAGGAGGACAGGGGGCGTTCTACGAGCAGTACTTC. Protein sequence: CASRGGQGAFYEQYF.

This clone came up a few times. The chain has TRBV5-6 and TRBJ1-4, with 7 bases aligning to TRBD1. After removal of 5 bases from V and 0 bases from J, the junction contained 16 bases not matched to a gene. This CDR3 spans 19 amino acids. Germline V gene sequence: CDR1 SGHDT, CDR2 YYEEEE. Here the CDR3 DNA reads TGTGCCAGCAGTCTTTTCGGGACAGCCTCAAGAGCAACTAATGAAAAACTGTTTTTT. Its translation is CASSLFGTASRATNEKLFF.

V is TRBV30 and J is TRBJ1-1; maybe TRBD1 (5 bases). The CDR3 contains 13 residues. Germline loops: CDR1 GTSNPN, CDR2 SVGIG (reference sequence). Trimming took off 3 bases at V and 1 base at J, with 9 bases between the two ends. The CDR3 region is CAWRFDRNTEAFF. In DNA form, the CDR3 reads TGTGCCTGGAGATTCGACAGGAACACTGAAGCTTTCTTT.

V and J are TRBV7-3 and TRBJ2-2, with TRBD2 identical over 8 bases. The CDR3 is 14 amino acids. V lost 3 bases and J lost 6; bases outside the gene matches: 3. Germline CDR1 SGHTA, CDR2 FQGTGA. The CDR3 bases are TGTGCCAGCAGCTTTCCGGGAGGGTCCGGGGAGCTGTTTTTT. Translating gives CASSFPGGSGELFF.

V gene TRBV7-2 combines with J gene TRBJ1-2; D is ambiguous. V was cut by 1 base and J by 2 bases, with 8 bases left in between. The CDR3 loop spans 14 amino acids. Germline CDR1 and CDR2: SGHTA and FQGNSA. The CDR3 sequence: CASSLDPLNYGYTF. The CDR3 nucleotides are TGTGCCAGCAGCTTAGATCCGCTAAACTATGGCTACACCTTC.

The rearrangement uses TRBV14 and TRBJ2-5; D perhaps matches TRBD1 (5 bases). V was clipped by 0 bases and J by 3 bases, with 14 bases between them. This CDR3 comprises 16 residues. Germline V gives CDR1 SGHDN, CDR2 FVKESK. In nucleotides, the CDR3 is TGTGCCAGCAGCCAAGATCTTAGCAGGGTAAAAGAGACCCAGTACTTC. Translated, it gives CASSQDLSRVKETQYF.

This clone was found a few times. The chain is built from TRBV7-9 and TRBJ1-1; no firm D call. Trimming pared 3 bases from V and 1 base from J, leaving 6 bases between. The CDR3 is made up of 13 amino acids. From germline, CDR1 is SEHNR and CDR2 FQNEAQ (reference sequence). CDR3 in DNA: TGTGCCAGCAGCTTTCGGGGGAACACTGAAGCTTTCTTT. Translating it yields CASSFRGNTEAFF.

In DNA form, the CDR3 reads TGTGCCAGCAGGCTGCCGGGACAGCACACAGATACGCAGTATTTT. Residues: CASRLPGQHTDTQYF. The chain employs TRBV28 and TRBJ2-3, with 7 bases fitting TRBD1. Trimming cost V 6 bases and J 2 bases; bases outside gene matches: 8. CDR1 is MDHEN and CDR2 is SYDVKM in the germline V gene. This CDR3 has 15 residues.

This clone appeared a few times. The J gene is TRBJ1-1, the V gene TRBV27; D gene unclear. Germline CDR1 reads MNHEY; CDR2 reads SMNVEV (reference sequence). The V end lost 3 bases, the J end lost 5 bases, and 13 bases lay between the germline ends. The length of the CDR3 is 14 residues. CDR3 loop: CASSLDLGGTEAFF. The CDR3, as DNA: TGTGCCAGCAGTTTGGACTTGGGAGGGACTGAAGCTTTCTTT.

With regard to this clone: The sample carries other DNA sequences with the same CDR3. This chain uses TRBV11-2 with TRBJ2-3; D might be TRBD1 (6 bases). V was pared by 0 bases and J by 3 bases, with 7 bases between. This CDR3 spans 14 amino acids. Germline CDR1 and CDR2: SGHAT and FQNNGV. The CDR3 nucleotides read TGTGCCAGCAGCTTAGACAGGGGTACAGATACGCAGTATTTT. Amino acids: CASSLDRGTDTQYF.

The V gene is TRBV2, the J gene TRBJ2-1, with 8 bases that match TRBD2. The CDR3 runs 16 residues. Germline V gene sequence: CDR1 SNHLY, CDR2 FYNNEI. The trim removed 6 bases at V and 2 bases at J, leaving 9 bases unmatched. The CDR3: CASRKGLAGTYNEQFF. The CDR3, as DNA: TGTGCCAGCAGAAAGGGGCTAGCGGGCACCTACAATGAGCAGTTCTTC. The full variable domain, with the rest looked up from reference TRBV2 and TRBJ2-1, is EPEVTQTPSHQVTQMGQEVILRCVPISNHLYFYWYRQILGQKVEFLVSFYNNEISEKSEIFDDQFSVERPDGSNFTLKIRSTKLEDSAMYFCASRKGLAGTYNEQFFGPGTRLTVL.

The CDR3 loop is CASSRNLAGGPPQYF. The DNA for the CDR3 is TGCGCCAGCAGCCGGAATCTAGCGGGAGGGCCCCCGCAGTATTTT. The chain employs TRBV4-3 and TRBJ2-3, with 12 bases fitting TRBD2. V lost 4 bases and J lost 10; bases outside the gene matches: 9. This CDR3 comprises 15 residues. Germline V gene data show CDR1 as LGHNA and CDR2 as YSLEER.

The CDR3 loop is CAWGQGAGEAFF. CDR3 in DNA: TGTGCCTGGGGACAGGGGGCTGGTGAAGCTTTCTTT. This chain links TRBV30 with TRBJ1-1; 11 bases align to TRBD1. Germline V gives CDR1 GTSNPN, CDR2 SVGIG (reference sequence). V shed 5 bases, J shed 7 bases, and the junction held 3 bases outside the gene matches. This CDR3 spans 12 amino acids.

This clone was found once. The genes are TRBV4-1 and TRBJ2-5; 7 bases are a match to TRBD2. J was trimmed by 2 bases and V by 1 base; bases with no gene match: 7. Germline loops: CDR1 MGHRA, CDR2 YSYEKL. CDR3 size: 16 residues. The CDR3 reads CASSQAERGTQETQYF. CDR3 DNA: TGCGCCAGCAGCCAAGCCGAGCGGGGAACTCAAGAGACCCAGTACTTC.

J is TRBJ2-4 and V is TRBV30; 7 bases map to TRBD2. Germline V gene lookup returns CDR1 GTSNPN and CDR2 SVGIG (reference sequence). Losses at the gene ends were 6 bases for V and 0 bases for J; bases not matched to a gene: 14. The CDR3 loop spans 17 amino acids. CDR3 amino acids: CACRDGEGLRAKNIQYF. CDR3 sequence (DNA): TGTGCCTGCCGGGACGGGGAGGGATTAAGAGCCAAAAACATTCAGTACTTC.

CDR3 residues: CASSPRTGAYEQYF. The CDR3 coding sequence is TGCGCCAGCAGCCCTCGGACAGGTGCCTACGAGCAGTACTTC. The chain couples TRBV5-1 to TRBJ2-7, with TRBD1 matching 7 bases. With V trimmed by 4 bases and J by 2 bases, 6 bases remained unmatched. Germline CDR1 SGHRS, CDR2 YFSETQ. The CDR3 loop spans 14 amino acids.

V and J are TRBV6-5 and TRBJ1-1; 9 bases align to TRBD1. This CDR3 contains 14 residues. CDR1 MNHEY and CDR2 SVGAGI come from the germline V gene. J lost 1 base, V lost 6 bases, and 3 bases had no gene match. The CDR3 DNA reads as TGTGCCAGCAGAGTGGGACAGGGGAACACTGAAGCTTTCTTT. Translating gives CASRVGQGNTEAFF.

The chain carries TRBV4-1 and TRBJ2-1; 7 bases are a match to TRBD2. CDR3 length: 16 amino acids. Per germline, CDR1 MGHRA and CDR2 YSYEKL. V lost 3 bases to trimming and J lost 2 bases; unmatched junction nucleotides: 7. CDR3 bases: TGCGCCAGCAGCCACGAGCGGGCGGGGGCCTACAATGAGCAGTTCTTC. It encodes CASSHERAGAYNEQFF.

The chain employs TRBV4-2 and TRBJ1-2; TRBD1 might be the D (6 bases). Trimming cost V 0 bases and J 4 bases, with 9 bases left between them. From germline, CDR1 is LGHNA and CDR2 YNFKEQ. The CDR3 is made up of 14 amino acids. CDR3 loop: CASSQEGAVYGYTF. CDR3 nucleotide sequence: TGTGCCAGCAGCCAAGAGGGGGCAGTCTATGGCTACACCTTC.

This clone was found once. The chain employs TRBV11-3 and TRBJ2-3; D gene unclear. V was shortened by 0 bases and J by 8 bases, with 6 bases between the two germline ends. Per the germline V gene, CDR1 is SGHNT and CDR2 is YENEEA. This CDR3 comprises 12 residues. The CDR3 region is CASSLDQATQYF. DNA of the CDR3: TGTGCCAGCAGCTTAGATCAGGCTACGCAGTATTTT.

This sequence joins TRBV7-8 and TRBJ2-2; 7 bases map to TRBD1. V lost 5 bases, J lost 5 bases, and 11 bases stayed unmatched. The CDR3 loop spans 16 amino acids. Germline V CDR1 and CDR2: SGHVS, FQNEAQ. CDR3 protein: CASSTPPGGWTGELFF. The CDR3 DNA reads TGTGCCAGCAGCACCCCCCCAGGGGGATGGACCGGGGAGCTGTTTTTT.

This clone was counted only a few times. The V and J genes are TRBV5-1 and TRBJ2-7, with 7 nucleotides matching TRBD2. Trimming cost V 5 bases and J 1 base; bases outside gene matches: 6. The CDR3 totals 14 residues. In germline, CDR1 is SGHRS, CDR2 YFSETQ. CDR3 sequence: CASRPRGESYEQYF. The CDR3 nucleotides read TGCGCCAGCAGACCCCGGGGGGAATCCTACGAGCAGTACTTC.

This sequence joins TRBV9 and TRBJ1-2; 8 bases are a match to TRBD1. J gave up 5 bases and V 4 bases, and 7 bases lay outside the gene matches. The CDR3 spans 14 residues. Germline V gene lookup returns CDR1 SGDLS and CDR2 YYNGEE. The CDR3 DNA reads as TGTGCCAGCAGCAACCAGGGGGCTCTTTATGGCTACACCTTC. Translated, it gives CASSNQGALYGYTF.

The chain has TRBV2 and TRBJ2-7, with a tentative D call TRBD2 (6 bases). This CDR3 region has 14 residues. The germline CDR1 and CDR2 sequences are SNHLY and FYNNEI. The V end was cut by 8 bases, the J end by 2 bases, with 16 bases between. The CDR3 region is CASRVGTEAYEQYF. The CDR3 nucleotides read TGTGCCAGCCGGGTCGGGACTGAAGCCTACGAGCAGTACTTC. Filled out from reference TRBV2 and TRBJ2-7, the complete variable domain reads EPEVTQTPSHQVTQMGQEVILRCVPISNHLYFYWYRQILGQKVEFLVSFYNNEISEKSEIFDDQFSVERPDGSNFTLKIRSTKLEDSAMYFCASRVGTEAYEQYFGPGTRLTVT.

The chain combines TRBV28 with TRBJ2-3, with 8 bases that match TRBD2. CDR1 and CDR2 from the germline V gene are MDHEN and SYDVKM. Trimming removed 3 bases from V and 1 base from J; junction bases left unmatched: 3. The CDR3 extends over 15 amino acids. DNA for the CDR3: TGTGCCAGCAGTTTTCGGGGGGGCCGCACAGATACGCAGTATTTT. Protein product: CASSFRGGRTDTQYF.

This clone has only one observation. The rearrangement joins TRBV11-2 to TRBJ2-7; D gene uncertain. CDR3 length: 15 residues. Trimming shortened V by 1 base and J by 6 bases, and 16 bases separated the two germline ends. Germline V gene data show CDR1 as SGHAT and CDR2 as FQNNGV. CDR3: CASSLAATWAGEQYF. Written as DNA, the CDR3 is TGTGCCAGCAGCTTAGCCGCGACATGGGCCGGCGAGCAGTACTTC. Full variable domain (remainder filled in from reference TRBV11-2 and TRBJ2-7): EAGVAQSPRYKIIEKRQSVAFWCNPISGHATLYWYQQILGQGPKLLIQFQNNGVVDDSQLPKDRFSAERLKGVDSTLKIQPAKLEDSAVYLCASSLAATWAGEQYFGPGTRLTVT.

This clone was found once. This sequence joins TRBV6-1 and TRBJ1-3; maybe TRBD1 (6 bases). Looked up from germline, CDR1 is MNHNS and CDR2 is SASEGT. The length of the CDR3 is 22 residues. V lost 2 bases and J 2 bases, leaving 31 bases between the germline ends. The DNA for the CDR3 is TGTGCCAGCAGTGAATTTTCCGGGACAAGTTACCCGAGAGAACCGACTGGAAACACCATATATTTT. Encoded protein: CASSEFSGTSYPREPTGNTIYF.

The chain uses TRBV27 and TRBJ2-3; D may be TRBD2 (7 bases). Germline CDR1 reads MNHEY; CDR2 reads SMNVEV (reference sequence). V lost 8 bases and J lost 1, with 19 bases in between. This CDR3 spans 16 amino acids. Written as DNA, the CDR3 is TGTGCCAGCGGCTTAGGGGGGGCCTGGGGCACAGATACGCAGTATTTT. Amino acids: CASGLGGAWGTDTQYF.

This sequence joins TRBV27 and TRBJ1-5; 8 bases line up with TRBD1. The V gene's germline CDR1 is MNHEY and CDR2 SMNVEV (reference sequence). J lost 5 bases, V lost 2 bases, and 2 bases had no gene match. This CDR3 contains 14 residues. The chain's CDR3 is CASSLGTGDQPQHF. CDR3 nucleotide sequence: TGTGCCAGCAGTTTAGGGACAGGTGATCAGCCCCAGCATTTT.

The gene calls are TRBV5-1 and TRBJ1-2; D possibly corresponds to TRBD1 (6 bases). The CDR3 consists of 14 residues. Trimming took off 0 bases at V and 4 bases at J, with 10 bases between the two ends. Per germline, CDR1 SGHRS and CDR2 YFSETQ. The CDR3 nucleotides read TGCGCCAGCAGCTTGGGGGGGGGCGGCTATGGCTACACCTTC. Translation: CASSLGGGGYGYTF.